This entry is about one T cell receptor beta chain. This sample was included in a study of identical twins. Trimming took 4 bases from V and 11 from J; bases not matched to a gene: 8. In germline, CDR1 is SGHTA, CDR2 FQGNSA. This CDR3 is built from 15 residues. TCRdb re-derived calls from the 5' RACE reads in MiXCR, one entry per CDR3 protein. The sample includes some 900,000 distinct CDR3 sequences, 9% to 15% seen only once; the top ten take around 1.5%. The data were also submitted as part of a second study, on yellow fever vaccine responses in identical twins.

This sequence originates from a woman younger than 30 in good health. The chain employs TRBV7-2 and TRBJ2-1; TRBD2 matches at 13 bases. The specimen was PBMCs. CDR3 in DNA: TGTGCCAGCAGCTGGGGACTAGCGGGACGGAGTCAGCAGTTCTTC. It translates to CASSWGLAGRSQQFF.